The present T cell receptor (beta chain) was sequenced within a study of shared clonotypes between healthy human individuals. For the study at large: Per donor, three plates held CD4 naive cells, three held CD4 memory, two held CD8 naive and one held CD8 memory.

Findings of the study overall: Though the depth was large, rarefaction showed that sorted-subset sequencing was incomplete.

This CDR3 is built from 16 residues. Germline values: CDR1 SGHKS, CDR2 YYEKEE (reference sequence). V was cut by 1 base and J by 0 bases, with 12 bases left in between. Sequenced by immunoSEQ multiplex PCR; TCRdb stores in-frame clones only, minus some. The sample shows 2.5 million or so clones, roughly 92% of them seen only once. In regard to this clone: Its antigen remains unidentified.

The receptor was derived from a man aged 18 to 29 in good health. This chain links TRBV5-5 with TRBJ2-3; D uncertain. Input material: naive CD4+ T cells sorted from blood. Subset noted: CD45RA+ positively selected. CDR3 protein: CASSLSPASSTDTQYF. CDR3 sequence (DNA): TGTGCCAGCAGCTTGTCGCCAGCTTCTAGCACAGATACGCAGTATTTT.